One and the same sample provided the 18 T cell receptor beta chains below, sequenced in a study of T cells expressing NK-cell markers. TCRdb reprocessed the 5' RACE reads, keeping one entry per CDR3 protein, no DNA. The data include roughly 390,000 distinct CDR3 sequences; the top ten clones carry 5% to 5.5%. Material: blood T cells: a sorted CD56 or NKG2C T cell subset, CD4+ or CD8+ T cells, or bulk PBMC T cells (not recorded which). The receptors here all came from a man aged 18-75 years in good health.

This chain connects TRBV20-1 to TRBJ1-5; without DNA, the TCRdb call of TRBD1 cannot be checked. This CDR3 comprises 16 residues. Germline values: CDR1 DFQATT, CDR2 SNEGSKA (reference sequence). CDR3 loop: CSARDDRGLSNQPQHF.

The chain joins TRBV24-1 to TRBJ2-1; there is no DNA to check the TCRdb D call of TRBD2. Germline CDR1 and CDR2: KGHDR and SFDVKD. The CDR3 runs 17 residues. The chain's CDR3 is CATSETFSGGSYNEQFF.

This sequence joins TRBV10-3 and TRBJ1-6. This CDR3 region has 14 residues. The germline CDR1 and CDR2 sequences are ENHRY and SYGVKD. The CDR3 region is CAISGEGPRSPLHF.

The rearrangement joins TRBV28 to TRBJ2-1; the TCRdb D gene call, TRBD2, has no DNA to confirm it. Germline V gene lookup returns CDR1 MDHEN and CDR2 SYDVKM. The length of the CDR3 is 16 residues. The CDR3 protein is CASSSAGTSGLNEQFF.

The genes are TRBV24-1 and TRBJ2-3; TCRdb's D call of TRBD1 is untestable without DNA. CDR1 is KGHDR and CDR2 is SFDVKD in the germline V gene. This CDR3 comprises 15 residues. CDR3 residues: CATSKGGASTDTQYF.

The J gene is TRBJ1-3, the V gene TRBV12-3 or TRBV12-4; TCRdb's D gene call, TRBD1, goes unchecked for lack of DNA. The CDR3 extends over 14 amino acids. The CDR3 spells CASSKGQGGNTIYF.

The CDR3: CASSPYQEEKLFF. This chain joins TRBV4-1 and TRBJ1-4. The CDR3 sequence is 13 residues long. From germline, CDR1 is MGHRA and CDR2 YSYEKL.

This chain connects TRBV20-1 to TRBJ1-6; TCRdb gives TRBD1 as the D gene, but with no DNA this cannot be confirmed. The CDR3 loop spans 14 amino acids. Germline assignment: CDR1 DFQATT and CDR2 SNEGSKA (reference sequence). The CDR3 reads CSARGQGGNSPLHF.

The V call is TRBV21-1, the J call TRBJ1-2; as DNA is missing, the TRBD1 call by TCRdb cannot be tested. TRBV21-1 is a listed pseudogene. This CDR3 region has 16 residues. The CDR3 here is CASSSAGVGWPYGYTF.

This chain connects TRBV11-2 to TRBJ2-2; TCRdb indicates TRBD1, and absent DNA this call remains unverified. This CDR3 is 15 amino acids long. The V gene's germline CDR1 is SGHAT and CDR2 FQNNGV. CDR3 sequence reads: CASRQRGQGAGELFF.

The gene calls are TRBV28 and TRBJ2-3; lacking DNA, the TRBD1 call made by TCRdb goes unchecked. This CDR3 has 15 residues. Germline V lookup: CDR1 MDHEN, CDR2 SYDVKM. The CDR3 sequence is CASSRQDWTTDTQYF.

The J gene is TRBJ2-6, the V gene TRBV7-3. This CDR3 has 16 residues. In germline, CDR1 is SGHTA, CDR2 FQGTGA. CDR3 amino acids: CASSLDQTSGANVLTF.

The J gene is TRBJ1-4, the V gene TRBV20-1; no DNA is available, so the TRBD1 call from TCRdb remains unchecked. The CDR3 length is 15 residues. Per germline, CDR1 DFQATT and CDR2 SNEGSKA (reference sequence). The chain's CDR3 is CSARPRQGAYEKLFF.

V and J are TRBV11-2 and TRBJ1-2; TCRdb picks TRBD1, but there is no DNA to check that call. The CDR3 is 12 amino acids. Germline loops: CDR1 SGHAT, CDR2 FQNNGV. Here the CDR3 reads CASSSRGYGYTF.

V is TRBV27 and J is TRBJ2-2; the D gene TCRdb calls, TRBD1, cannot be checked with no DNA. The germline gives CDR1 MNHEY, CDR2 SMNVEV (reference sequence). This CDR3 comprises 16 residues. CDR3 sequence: CASSLPGQGATGELFF.

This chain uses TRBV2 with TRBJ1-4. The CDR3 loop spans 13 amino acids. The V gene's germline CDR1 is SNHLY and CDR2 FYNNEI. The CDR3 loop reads CASSEGAEEKLFF. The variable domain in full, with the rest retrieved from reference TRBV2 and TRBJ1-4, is EPEVTQTPSHQVTQMGQEVILRCVPISNHLYFYWYRQILGQKVEFLVSFYNNEISEKSEIFDDQFSVERPDGSNFTLKIRSTKLEDSAMYFCASSEGAEEKLFFGSGTQLSVL.

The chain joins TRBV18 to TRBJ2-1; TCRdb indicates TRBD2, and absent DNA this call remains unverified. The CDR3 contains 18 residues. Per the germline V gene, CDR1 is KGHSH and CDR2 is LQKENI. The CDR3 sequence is CASSRLAGGPNSGNEQFF.

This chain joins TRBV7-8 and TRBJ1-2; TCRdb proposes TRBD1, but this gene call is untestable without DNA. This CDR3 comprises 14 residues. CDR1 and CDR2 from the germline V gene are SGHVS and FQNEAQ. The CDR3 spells CASSFDRFSRGYTF.